The rows below give T cell receptor beta chains drawn from one sample of a study of T-cell memory formation after mild COVID-19. MiXCR, applied by TCRdb to the 5' RACE reads, yields one record per CDR3 protein. In the table there are about 430,000 distinct CDR3 sequences, under 20% of which are singletons. What was sequenced was PBMCs or a T cell subset sorted from them (not recorded which). These TCRs come from a man between 18 and 35 years old who had mild COVID-19 (a few samples of this study predate the infection). Cell type and time point are not known. Each CDR3 is given with its conserved first and last residue. D genes are given only for firm matches. Only some rows state a clone size, as once, few, many or a class for expanded clones.

D	size	V	J	DNA	CDR3
NA	NA	TRBV10-3	TRBJ2-5	TGTGCCATCAGTGAGTCTACTACGATAGTAGCTGGGGAGACCCAGTACTTC	CAISESTTIVAGETQYF
NA	few	TRBV9	TRBJ2-1	TGTGCCAGCAGCGTAGCGGCATCCTACAATGAGCAGTTCTTC	CASSVAASYNEQFF
NA	NA	TRBV5-1	TRBJ2-3	TGCGCCAGCAGCTTTGGGGCGGGTCCACTCACAGATACGCAGTATTTT	CASSFGAGPLTDTQYF
TRBD1	few	TRBV7-9	TRBJ1-2	TGTGCCAGCAGCTCCACCCCGGACAGGGTGGCGAACTATGGCTACACCTTC	CASSSTPDRVANYGYTF
NA	NA	TRBV20-1	TRBJ2-2	TGCAGTGCTAGGAGCAGAGGTAACACCGGTGAGCTGTTTTTT	CSARSRGNTGELFF
TRBD1	NA	TRBV11-1	TRBJ1-2	TGTGCCAGCAGTCTATCCGGGACAGGGGCCTATGGCTACACCTTC	CASSLSGTGAYGYTF
NA	few	TRBV15	TRBJ1-2	TGTGCCACCAGCACCTCACCCACCGGGACCGCACCCGGCGGCTACACCTTC	CATSTSPTGTAPGGYTF
NA	NA	TRBV5-1	TRBJ2-1	TGCGCCAGCAGCTTATCGGGGAACAATGAGCAGTTCTTC	CASSLSGNNEQFF
NA	NA	TRBV9	TRBJ1-2	TGTGCCAGCAGCGGATGGGACGGGGTGGCCTATGGCTACACCTTC	CASSGWDGVAYGYTF
NA	NA	TRBV14	TRBJ2-1	TGTGCCAGCAGCCCCTCTTCGCGGTATGAGCAGTTCTTC	CASSPSSRYEQFF
NA	NA	TRBV29-1	TRBJ2-5	TGCAGCGCTGCGCGCGGCGCCGGGACGGAGAAACAAGAGACCCAGTACTTC	CSAARGAGTEKQETQYF
NA	few	TRBV4-2	TRBJ2-3	TGTGCCAGCAGCCAAGATCCAACTACCGATACGCAGTATTTT	CASSQDPTTDTQYF
NA	few	TRBV18	TRBJ1-1	TGTGCCAGCTCACCCAGAACCACTGAAGCTTTCTTT	CASSPRTTEAFF
NA	NA	TRBV20-1	TRBJ2-3	TGCAGTGCTAGTCATCCCCCTGTCTATACGCAGTATTTT	CSASHPPVYTQYF
NA	many	TRBV15	TRBJ1-2	TGTGCCACCAGCAGACCACCGGACACCCACAACTTCTTC	CATSRPPDTHNFF
NA	NA	TRBV28	TRBJ2-2	TGTGCCAGCATTCAAAGAGGGGCCGGCGGGGAGCTGTTTTTT	CASIQRGAGGELFF
NA	NA	TRBV3-1	TRBJ1-1	TGTGCCAGCAGCCAAGTTACCGCGGGGAACACTGAAGCTTTCTTT	CASSQVTAGNTEAFF
TRBD2	NA	TRBV27	TRBJ2-2	TGTGCCAGCAGTTCCGCCGGGAGGGTGAGGGGCGGGGAGCTGTTTTTT	CASSSAGRVRGGELFF
NA	few	TRBV20-1	TRBJ1-5	TGCAGTGCTAGAGATCTGTCGTCAGGGGCCCGCCCTCAGCCCCAGCATTTT	CSARDLSSGARPQPQHF
NA	few	TRBV12-3/TRBV12-4	TRBJ2-4	TGTGCCAGCAGGCCTACAGCTCTATGGGCCATTCAGTACTTC	CASRPTALWAIQYF
TRBD1	few	TRBV27	TRBJ1-6	TGTGCCAGCAGTTTAAGGCATGGACAGGGAGGGTCACCCCTCCACTTT	CASSLRHGQGGSPLHF
TRBD2	NA	TRBV4-2	TRBJ2-5	TGTGCCAGCAGCGTGGAAGGACTAGCGGGGGGGCCCCAAGAGACCCAGTACTTC	CASSVEGLAGGPQETQYF